Detailed here is one T cell receptor (beta chain). Its target is not known. TCRdb analysed the 5' RACE reads with MiXCR anew, one entry per CDR3 protein. The table lists some 390,000 distinct CDR3 sequences, 6.2% of them singletons. This specimen comes from a study of T cells after yellow fever vaccination. Study results and limitations: Highly abundant clonotypes carried over from the bulk population could end up in FACS-sorted repertoires as contaminants.

The specimen comprised PBMCs, sampled 5 days after the yellow fever booster vaccination. This sequence originates from a man under 40 who received the YFV17D yellow fever vaccine.

CDR3 bases: TGTGCAAGTCGCTTAGCGTGGGAAAGGGCAAATGAGCAGTTCTTC. Translated, it gives CASRLAWERANEQFF. The rearrangement links TRBV12-2 to TRBJ2-1; the D call of TRBD1 is as the table states it, not checked on the DNA. TRBV12-2 is marked as a pseudogene. CDR3 length: 15 residues.